The 31 T cell receptor beta chains listed next were all sequenced from one sample in a study of cytomegalovirus exposure and HLA in healthy donors. Vbeta (60) and Jbeta (13) primers were used in the PCR. Profiling relied on immunoSEQ multiplex PCR, and the TCRdb table lists in-frame clones only, not all of them. The sample gives 120,000 to 150,000 clones, 65% to 80% of which show up once; 1.5% to 2% is in the top ten. Sequenced input: PBMCs. These receptor sequences come from a woman aged 25 to 39 in good health and CMV-seronegative.

This sequence joins TRBV2 and TRBJ2-7; a possible D gene is TRBD2 (6 bases). V lost 8 bases and J 3 bases, leaving 17 bases between the germline ends. This CDR3 spans 14 amino acids. Germline V gives CDR1 SNHLY, CDR2 FYNNEI. CDR3 in amino acids: CASEKVAENYEQYV. CDR3 bases: TGTGCCAGCGAGAAGGTAGCGGAGAACTACGAGCAGTACGTC.

This chain joins TRBV2 and TRBJ2-1, with a tentative D call TRBD2 (6 bases). V was trimmed by 4 bases and J by 7 bases, leaving 8 bases between them. The CDR3 totals 12 residues. Germline V gene sequence: CDR1 SNHLY, CDR2 FYNNEI. The CDR3 sequence is CASSVEGNEQFF. In DNA form, the CDR3 reads TGTGCCAGCAGTGTGGAGGGGAATGAGCAGTTCTTC.

J is TRBJ2-3 and V is TRBV19; D uncertain. Trimming pared 3 bases from V and 11 bases from J, leaving 12 bases between. CDR1 is LNHDA and CDR2 is SQIVND in the germline V gene (reference sequence). There are 12 residues in the CDR3. The CDR3 region is CASSINSRVQYF. The CDR3 DNA sequence: TGTGCCAGTAGTATCAATAGTCGGGTGCAGTATTTT.

This rearrangement joins TRBV28 to TRBJ2-7; 13 bases are shared with TRBD2. CDR3 length equals 17 residues. V lost 3 bases to trimming and J lost 0 bases; unmatched junction nucleotides: 5. Per germline, CDR1 MDHEN and CDR2 SYDVKM. In nucleotides, the CDR3 is TGTGCCAGCAGTTTCCGAGGACTAGCGGGGGTCTCCTACGAGCAGTACGTC. This encodes CASSFRGLAGVSYEQYV.

As DNA, the CDR3 is TGTGCCAGCAGCGTGGGACTAGCGAGGGGTGAGCAGTTCTTC. This sequence encodes CASSVGLARGEQFF. The chain links TRBV5-6 to TRBJ2-1, with 10 bases identical to TRBD2. Unmatched junction bases numbered 7, after V lost 4 bases and J lost 9 bases. From germline, CDR1 is SGHDT and CDR2 YYEEEE. The CDR3 has 14 amino acids. The full variable domain, its missing parts supplied by reference TRBV5-6 and TRBJ2-1, is DAGVTQSPTHLIKTRGQQVTLRCSPKSGHDTVSWYQQALGQGPQFIFQYYEEEERQRGNFPDRFSGHQFPNYSSELNVNALLLGDSALYLCASSVGLARGEQFFGPGTRLTVL.

V usage is TRBV5-1 and J usage is TRBJ2-1, with D uncertain. The germline V gene has CDR1 SGHRS and CDR2 YFSETQ. The germline V and J ends were trimmed by 6 bases and 10 bases, with 14 bases remaining between them. CDR3 length equals 12 residues. This chain's CDR3 is CASTLGLGEQFF. The CDR3 coding sequence is TGCGCCAGCACACTGGGCCTTGGGGAGCAGTTCTTC.

The chain recombines TRBV6-1 with TRBJ2-7; D remains ambiguous. Germline loops: CDR1 MNHNS, CDR2 SASEGT. V was trimmed by 2 bases and J by 2 bases, leaving 10 bases between them. The CDR3 consists of 14 residues. The CDR3 DNA is TGTGCCAGCAGTGAAATGGGCGTCACCTACGAGCAGTACTTC. Residues: CASSEMGVTYEQYF.

The chain employs TRBV11-2 and TRBJ2-7; D is unresolved. This CDR3 contains 12 residues. Per germline, CDR1 SGHAT and CDR2 FQNNGV. The V gene lost 5 bases and the J gene lost 4 bases, with 9 bases spanning the gap. The CDR3 reads CASSPSVYEQYF. DNA for the CDR3: TGTGCCAGCAGCCCGAGTGTTTACGAGCAGTACTTC. Supplemented by reference TRBV11-2 and TRBJ2-7, the full variable domain reads EAGVAQSPRYKIIEKRQSVAFWCNPISGHATLYWYQQILGQGPKLLIQFQNNGVVDDSQLPKDRFSAERLKGVDSTLKIQPAKLEDSAVYLCASSPSVYEQYFGPGTRLTVT.

The gene calls are TRBV21-1 and TRBJ2-6; no check of the table's D call, TRBD2, against the DNA was made. TRBV21-1 is a pseudogene. The CDR3 loop spans 18 amino acids. The CDR3, as DNA: TGTGCCAGCAGCCCTGTTAGCGGGAGGCACTCTGGGGCCAACGTCCTGACTTTC. Translated: CASSPVSGRHSGANVLTF.

The genes are TRBV10-3 and TRBJ1-5; TRBD1 agrees at 8 bases. CDR3 size: 15 residues. The V gene's germline CDR1 is ENHRY and CDR2 SYGVKD. The trim removed 0 bases at V and 7 bases at J, leaving 5 bases unmatched. DNA of the CDR3: TGTGCCATCAGTGAGTCAGGGCAGGGGGCCCAGCCCCAGCATTTT. Amino acid sequence: CAISESGQGAQPQHF.

This chain connects TRBV5-1 to TRBJ2-2; D is perhaps TRBD2 (6 bases). This CDR3 has 15 amino acids. Trimming pared 2 bases from V and 5 bases from J, leaving 13 bases between. Germline V lookup: CDR1 SGHRS, CDR2 YFSETQ. This CDR3 is CASSFAGLVTGELFF. The CDR3 DNA sequence: TGCGCCAGCAGCTTTGCGGGGTTGGTTACCGGGGAGCTGTTTTTT. The complete variable domain, with remaining parts taken from reference TRBV5-1 and TRBJ2-2, reads KAGVTQTPRYLIKTRGQQVTLSCSPISGHRSVSWYQQTPGQGLQFLFEYFSETQRNKGNFPGRFSGRQFSNSRSEMNVSTLELGDSALYLCASSFAGLVTGELFFGEGSRLTVL.

V usage is TRBV29-1 and J usage is TRBJ1-4; D call uncertain. This CDR3 is built from 16 residues. In germline, CDR1 is SQVTM, CDR2 ANQGSEA. The ends were cut back, 2 bases at V and 7 bases at J, with 20 bases in the middle. The CDR3 DNA reads as TGCAGCGTTGAATCCCGTCAGCCAGGAACAAGTGAAAAACTGTTTTTT. This codes for CSVESRQPGTSEKLFF.

The chain links TRBV6-6 to TRBJ2-4; TRBD1 is a possible D gene (8 bases). CDR3 length equals 14 residues. V was pared by 5 bases and J by 8 bases, with 16 bases between. Germline V gives CDR1 MNHNY, CDR2 SVGAGI (reference sequence). The DNA of the CDR3 is TGTGCCAGCAGTCGATACACAGGGGGGGACATTCAGTACTTC. Translation: CASSRYTGGDIQYF.

This clone was seen a few times. The chain recombines TRBV6-1 with TRBJ2-1; D possibly corresponds to TRBD1 (5 bases). The CDR3 consists of 14 residues. Trimming removed 1 base at V and 5 bases at J, with 9 bases between. Germline V gene lookup returns CDR1 MNHNS and CDR2 SASEGT. The CDR3 sequence: CASSEEQVDNEQFF. The DNA for the CDR3 is TGTGCCAGCAGTGAAGAACAGGTAGACAATGAGCAGTTCTTC.

V gene TRBV9 combines with J gene TRBJ1-3, with a possible D match to TRBD1 (6 bases). The V gene's germline CDR1 is SGDLS and CDR2 YYNGEE. The V end lost 4 bases, the J end lost 3 bases, and 20 bases lay between the germline ends. The CDR3 length is 17 residues. The CDR3 nucleotides are TGTGCCAGCAGCATGAACAGGGAAGTGGCAAATGGAAACACCATATATTTT. The encoded protein is CASSMNREVANGNTIYF.

This sequence joins TRBV5-1 and TRBJ1-1; unclear D gene. Germline V gene sequence: CDR1 SGHRS, CDR2 YFSETQ. The CDR3 is made up of 15 amino acids. V was cut by 0 bases and J by 6 bases, with 15 bases left in between. The chain's CDR3 is CASSLGWGEYSEAFF. DNA of the CDR3: TGCGCCAGCAGCTTGGGGTGGGGAGAATACTCTGAAGCTTTCTTT.

J is TRBJ2-7 and V is TRBV29-1; 9 bases are a match to TRBD1. The length of the CDR3 is 16 residues. Germline lookup yields CDR1 SQVTM and CDR2 ANQGSEA. Germline trimming cut 3 bases from V and 5 bases from J; bases unmatched to any gene: 14. CDR3 residues: CSVEDSTGGVLDEQYF. The CDR3 nucleotides read TGCAGCGTTGAGGATTCAACAGGGGGCGTTTTGGACGAGCAGTACTTC.

V and J are TRBV5-1 and TRBJ2-3; 12 nucleotides line up with TRBD2. J lost 0 bases, V lost 4 bases, and 3 bases had no gene match. Looked up from germline, CDR1 is SGHRS and CDR2 is YFSETQ. This CDR3 contains 16 residues. For the CDR3, the DNA is TGCGCCAGCAGCGTAGGGACTAGCGGGAGCACAGATACGCAGTATTTT. It translates to CASSVGTSGSTDTQYF.

This clone turned up a few times. V gene TRBV5-1 combines with J gene TRBJ1-1; maybe TRBD1 (5 bases). V shed 3 bases and J shed 6 bases, with 15 bases lying between them. Germline CDR1 is SGHRS and CDR2 is YFSETQ. There are 14 residues in the CDR3. The CDR3 loop reads CASSSGGGPAEAFF. The CDR3 DNA reads as TGCGCCAGCAGCTCCGGGGGAGGTCCGGCTGAAGCTTTCTTT.

V gene TRBV28 combines with J gene TRBJ2-1, with TRBD1 identical over 10 bases. V trimming: 7 bases; J trimming: 6 bases; junction bases outside the gene matches: 6. Germline V CDR1 and CDR2: MDHEN, SYDVKM. This CDR3 comprises 14 residues. The CDR3 DNA is TGTGCCAGCACACCGGGACAGGGGAGCAATGAGCAGTTCTTC. This gives the protein CASTPGQGSNEQFF.

V is TRBV6-6 and J is TRBJ2-7, with TRBD1 matching over 11 bases. CDR3 length: 15 residues. Germline V gives CDR1 MNHNY, CDR2 SVGAGI (reference sequence). Trimming at V came to 5 bases and at J to 6 bases, leaving 9 bases not matched to a gene. The CDR3 DNA is TGTGCCAGCAGTGCCCCGGGACAGGGGGTGGGCGAGCAGTACTTC. Translating gives CASSAPGQGVGEQYF.

J is TRBJ2-5 and V is TRBV7-2; D call uncertain. This CDR3 has 13 amino acids. CDR1 SGHTA and CDR2 FQGNSA come from the germline V gene. V lost 5 bases and J 1 base, leaving 8 bases between the germline ends. CDR3 in amino acids: CASSATVQETQYF. DNA of the CDR3: TGTGCCAGCAGCGCCACGGTCCAAGAGACCCAGTACTTC.

This rearrangement joins TRBV11-2 to TRBJ2-3, with D perhaps matching TRBD2 (6 bases). Germline lookup yields CDR1 SGHAT and CDR2 FQNNGV. The CDR3 totals 14 residues. The V and J ends lost 2 bases and 4 bases respectively, with 10 bases between them. The CDR3: CASSLPGSSDTQYF. Written as DNA, the CDR3 is TGTGCCAGCAGCTTACCCGGGAGTTCAGATACGCAGTATTTT.

The rearrangement links TRBV5-6 to TRBJ1-6, with 9 positions matching TRBD1. Germline CDR1 is SGHDT and CDR2 is YYEEEE. CDR3 size: 15 residues. J was trimmed by 7 bases and V by 4 bases; bases with no gene match: 6. CDR3 DNA sequence: TGTGCCAGCAGCAGGGAGACAGGGGGAAATTCACCCCTCCACTTT. Translating gives CASSRETGGNSPLHF. Using reference TRBV5-6 and TRBJ1-6 for the parts outside the CDR3, the full variable domain is DAGVTQSPTHLIKTRGQQVTLRCSPKSGHDTVSWYQQALGQGPQFIFQYYEEEERQRGNFPDRFSGHQFPNYSSELNVNALLLGDSALYLCASSRETGGNSPLHFGNGTRLTVT.

The chain is built from TRBV6-5 and TRBJ1-5; 8 positions agree with TRBD1. The ends lost 7 bases at V and 2 bases at J; junction bases unmatched: 4. This CDR3 spans 14 amino acids. CDR1 and CDR2 from the germline V gene are MNHEY and SVGAGI. The CDR3 DNA follows: TGTGCCAGCAAGGACAGGGCGGGCAATCAGCCCCAGCATTTT. Its translation: CASKDRAGNQPQHF.

V and J are TRBV6-6 and TRBJ1-2; no definite D call. Germline V CDR1 and CDR2: MNHNY, SVGAGI (reference sequence). V dropped 8 bases and J dropped 0 bases, with 13 bases sitting between them. This CDR3 is built from 14 residues. The CDR3 bases are TGTGCCAGCTTGCGGACGGGGACTAACTATGGCTACACCTTC. It specifies CASLRTGTNYGYTF.

This sequence joins TRBV19 and TRBJ2-3; D may be TRBD2 (6 bases). V gave up 7 bases and J gave up 2 bases, with 13 bases separating them. Looked up from germline, CDR1 is LNHDA and CDR2 is SQIVND (reference sequence). The length of the CDR3 is 14 residues. The CDR3 DNA reads as TGTGCCAGTATACGGCGGGGAGTCACAGATACGCAGTATTTT. This sequence encodes CASIRRGVTDTQYF. Variable domain in full (rest from reference TRBV19 and TRBJ2-3): DGGITQSPKYLFRKEGQNVTLSCEQNLNHDAMYWYRQDPGQGLRLIYYSQIVNDFQKGDIAEGYSVSREKKESFPLTVTSAQKNPTAFYLCASIRRGVTDTQYFGPGTRLTVL.

The chain links TRBV4-1 to TRBJ1-2; D is uncertain. The CDR3 is 15 amino acids. V was clipped by 0 bases and J by 0 bases, with 8 bases between them. Germline CDR1 MGHRA, CDR2 YSYEKL. CDR3 bases: TGCGCCAGCAGCCAAGATTCGGGGTCTAACTATGGCTACACCTTC. Encoded protein: CASSQDSGSNYGYTF.

The rearrangement links TRBV6-6 to TRBJ2-5; 9 bases line up with TRBD2. J lost 0 bases, V lost 0 bases, and 2 bases had no gene match. Germline-derived CDR1 and CDR2 are MNHNY and SVGAGI (reference sequence). The CDR3 extends over 16 amino acids. DNA of the CDR3: TGTGCCAGCAGTTACTCTCCTAGCGGGAACCAAGAGACCCAGTACTTC. Translated: CASSYSPSGNQETQYF.

V is TRBV7-8 and J is TRBJ1-6; D is uncertain. Germline CDR1 is SGHVS and CDR2 is FQNEAQ. The length of the CDR3 is 17 residues. V was clipped by 5 bases and J by 0 bases, with 14 bases between them. CDR3 DNA sequence: TGTGCCAGCAGCCCAGGTCTGGTGAGCTCCTATAATTCACCCCTCCACTTT. Its protein is CASSPGLVSSYNSPLHF.

The chain carries TRBV2 and TRBJ2-3, with D possibly being TRBD2 (5 bases). Germline-derived CDR1 and CDR2 are SNHLY and FYNNEI. The ends were cut back, 8 bases at V and 2 bases at J, with 14 bases in the middle. The CDR3 has 14 residues. CDR3 loop: CASVSGPITDTQYF. For the CDR3, the DNA is TGTGCCAGCGTCAGCGGACCCATCACAGATACGCAGTATTTT.